The clone carrying this T cell receptor beta chain was seen a few times. Germline V gene data show CDR1 as SGHDN and CDR2 as FVKESK. With 2 bases removed from V and 7 bases from J, the gap between germline ends came to 14 bases. This CDR3 region has 14 residues. These data are taken from a study of beta chain features in type 1 diabetes. Sequencing targeted expressed TCRB transcripts, as all isolated RNA had been reverse transcribed. The repertoire was sequenced with immunoSEQ multiplex PCR; TCRdb's copy has only in-frame clones and lacks some. Of around 350,000 clones listed, around 13% are singletons.

This clonotype was sampled from a man between 18 and 35 years old in good health. The sample consisted of naive CD4+ T cells from blood. This chain links TRBV14 with TRBJ1-2; D gene unclear. In nucleotides, the CDR3 is TGTGCCAGCAGCCAAAGCGGCAGATCTTTTGGCTACACCTTC. It codes for CASSQSGRSFGYTF.